Shown below are 8 T cell receptor beta chains from a single sample sequenced in a study of neurological immune-mediated disorders. TCRdb ran MiXCR on the 5' RACE reads and lists one entry per CDR3 protein. The sample holds roughly 70,000 distinct CDR3 sequences, about 4% seen once. Sequences were obtained from PBMCs. These receptors originate from a man aged 30-40 years with multiple sclerosis.

This clonotype was recorded many times. V is TRBV29-1 and J is TRBJ2-7; 11 nucleotides match TRBD2. V lost 7 bases, J lost 4 bases, and 12 bases stayed unmatched. This CDR3 contains 15 residues. Germline V gene data show CDR1 as SQVTM and CDR2 as ANQGSEA. CDR3 bases: TGCAGCGCCGCCCGAACTAGCGGGGGAATATACGAGCAGTACTTC. Translated, it gives CSAARTSGGIYEQYF.

This clonotype was counted at least ten times. The J gene is TRBJ2-1, the V gene TRBV20-1; D remains ambiguous. This CDR3 region has 11 residues. Germline lookup yields CDR1 DFQATT and CDR2 SNEGSKA (reference sequence). Between the trimmed V and J ends, which lost 0 bases and 8 bases, there was a span of 5 bases. The CDR3 loop reads CSARDYDEQFF. The DNA of the CDR3 is TGCAGTGCTAGAGATTACGATGAGCAGTTCTTC.

This clonotype was counted ten times or more. The V and J genes are TRBV4-1 and TRBJ2-7; 8 bases are shared with TRBD2. Germline V CDR1 and CDR2: MGHRA, YSYEKL. This CDR3 is 14 amino acids long. The J segment lost 6 bases and the V segment lost 1 base, leaving 5 bases of the junction unmatched. This CDR3 reads CASSQVTGGGEQYF. The DNA of the CDR3 is TGCGCCAGCAGCCAAGTAACGGGGGGGGGCGAGCAGTACTTC.

The chain uses TRBV12-3 or TRBV12-4 and TRBJ2-7, with 7 nucleotides matching TRBD1. With 0 bases clipped from V and 2 bases from J, the junction kept 7 bases outside the gene matches. The CDR3 runs 16 residues. DNA of the CDR3: TGTGCCAGCAGTTTAGCGCGCGACAGGGTAACCTACGAGCAGTACTTC. Translating gives CASSLARDRVTYEQYF.

This clonotype was counted a few times. The chain employs TRBV20-1 and TRBJ1-1; D is uncertain. From germline, CDR1 is DFQATT and CDR2 SNEGSKA (reference sequence). The CDR3 length is 15 residues. Trimming cost V 5 bases and J 0 bases, with 16 bases left between them. The CDR3 bases are TGCAGTGCTGGGCTACCCCTAGGCATGAACACTGAAGCTTTCTTT. It specifies CSAGLPLGMNTEAFF.

This clonotype was observed at least ten times. V usage is TRBV29-1 and J usage is TRBJ1-1; the match to TRBD1 covers 11 bases. Trimming cost V 7 bases and J 3 bases; bases outside gene matches: 4. The CDR3 covers 13 residues. Germline V gene sequence: CDR1 SQVTM, CDR2 ANQGSEA. In DNA form, the CDR3 reads TGCAGCGGTGGACAGGGGGCGGACACTGAAGCTTTCTTT. Its protein product is CSGGQGADTEAFF. Together with reference TRBV29-1 and TRBJ1-1, the CDR3 gives the full variable domain: SAVISQKPSRDICQRGTSLTIQCQVDSQVTMMFWYRQQPGQSLTLIATANQGSEATYESGFVIDKFPISRPNLTFSTLTVSNMSPEDSSIYLCSGGQGADTEAFFGQGTRLTVV.

This clonotype has a count of ten or more. The DNA for the CDR3 is TGTGCCAGCAGCGCACAAAAACGTGGTGACCAGTACTTC. Its protein product is CASSAQKRGDQYF. This sequence joins TRBV7-8 and TRBJ2-5, with D uncertain. This CDR3 contains 13 residues. Germline V CDR1 and CDR2: SGHVS, FQNEAQ. With 5 bases removed from V and 10 bases from J, the gap between germline ends came to 17 bases. The variable domain in full, completed from reference TRBV7-8 and TRBJ2-5, reads GAGVSQSPRYKVAKRGQDVALRCDPISGHVSLFWYQQALGQGPEFLTYFQNEAQLDKSGLPSDRFFAERPEGSVSTLKIQRTQQEDSAVYLCASSAQKRGDQYFGPGTRLLVL.

This clonotype was observed many times. This CDR3 is CASSVYRGPTDTQYF. CDR3 coding DNA: TGTGCCAGCAGCGTATACCGGGGGCCCACAGATACGCAGTATTTT. The chain is built from TRBV9 and TRBJ2-3; D is perhaps TRBD1 or TRBD2 (6 bases each). The V end was cut by 1 base, the J end by 2 bases, with 11 bases between. The CDR3 is 15 amino acids. Per the germline V gene, CDR1 is SGDLS and CDR2 is YYNGEE.